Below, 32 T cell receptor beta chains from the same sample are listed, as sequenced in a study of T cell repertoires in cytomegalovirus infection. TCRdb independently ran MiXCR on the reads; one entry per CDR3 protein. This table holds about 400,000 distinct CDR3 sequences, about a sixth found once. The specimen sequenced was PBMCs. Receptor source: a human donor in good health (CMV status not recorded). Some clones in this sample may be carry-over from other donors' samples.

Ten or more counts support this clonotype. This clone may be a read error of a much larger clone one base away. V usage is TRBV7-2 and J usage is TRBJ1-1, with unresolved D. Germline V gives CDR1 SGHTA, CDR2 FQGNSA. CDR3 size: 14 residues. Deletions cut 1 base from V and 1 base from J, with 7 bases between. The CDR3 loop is CASSLGAANTEAFF. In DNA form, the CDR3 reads TGTGCCAGCAGCTTAGGGGCAGCGAACACTGAAGCTTTCTTT. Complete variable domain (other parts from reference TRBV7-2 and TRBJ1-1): GAGVSQSPSNKVTEKGKDVELRCDPISGHTALYWYRQSLGQGLEFLIYFQGNSAPDKSGLPSDRFSAERTGGSVSTLTIQRTQQEDSAVYLCASSLGAANTEAFFGQGTRLTVV.

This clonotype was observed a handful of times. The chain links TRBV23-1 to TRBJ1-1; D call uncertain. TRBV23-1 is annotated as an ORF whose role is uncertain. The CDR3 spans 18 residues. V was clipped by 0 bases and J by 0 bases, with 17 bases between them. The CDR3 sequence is CASSQSNQVAGMNTEAFF. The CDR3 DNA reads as TGCGCCAGCAGTCAATCGAACCAGGTGGCCGGCATGAACACTGAAGCTTTCTTT.

The CDR3 reads CSARPRTGLNTEAFF. The CDR3 region has the DNA TGCAGCGCCCGACCCAGGACAGGTTTGAACACTGAAGCTTTCTTT. The chain uses TRBV29-1 and TRBJ1-1, with 7 bases identical to TRBD1. The CDR3 loop spans 15 amino acids. V lost 7 bases, J lost 0 bases, and 11 bases stayed unmatched. CDR1 SQVTM and CDR2 ANQGSEA come from the germline V gene.

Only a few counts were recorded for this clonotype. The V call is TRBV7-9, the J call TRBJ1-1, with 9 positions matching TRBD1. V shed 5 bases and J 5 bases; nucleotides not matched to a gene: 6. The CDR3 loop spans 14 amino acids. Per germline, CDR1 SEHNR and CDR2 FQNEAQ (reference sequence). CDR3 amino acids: CASSTGTGKTEAFF. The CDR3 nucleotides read TGTGCCAGCAGCACAGGGACAGGGAAGACTGAAGCTTTCTTT.

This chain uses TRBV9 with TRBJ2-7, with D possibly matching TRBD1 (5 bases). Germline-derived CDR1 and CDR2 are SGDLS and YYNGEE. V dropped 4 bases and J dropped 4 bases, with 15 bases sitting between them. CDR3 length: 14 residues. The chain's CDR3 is CASSPDIRAYEQYF. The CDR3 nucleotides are TGTGCCAGCAGCCCGGACATTAGGGCATACGAGCAGTACTTC.

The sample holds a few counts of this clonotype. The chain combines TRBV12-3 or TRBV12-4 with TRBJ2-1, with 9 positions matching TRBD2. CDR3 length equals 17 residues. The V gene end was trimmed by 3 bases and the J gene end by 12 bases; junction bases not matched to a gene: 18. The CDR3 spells CASSFGGGRAMGLGQFF. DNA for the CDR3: TGTGCCAGCAGTTTTGGGGGCGGGAGGGCCATGGGGCTGGGGCAGTTCTTC.

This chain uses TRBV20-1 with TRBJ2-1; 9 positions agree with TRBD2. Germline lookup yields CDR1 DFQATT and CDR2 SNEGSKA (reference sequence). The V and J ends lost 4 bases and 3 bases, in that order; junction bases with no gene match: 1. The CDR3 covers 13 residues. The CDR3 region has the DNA TGCAGTGCTATGCGGGGGGGCTACAATGAGCAGTTCTTC. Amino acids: CSAMRGGYNEQFF.

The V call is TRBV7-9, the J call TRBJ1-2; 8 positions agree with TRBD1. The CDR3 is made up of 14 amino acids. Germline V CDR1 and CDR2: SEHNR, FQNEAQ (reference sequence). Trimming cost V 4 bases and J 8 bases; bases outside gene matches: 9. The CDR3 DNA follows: TGTGCCAGCAGCTCCAAGACAGGGGAGAGGGGCTACACCTTC. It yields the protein CASSSKTGERGYTF.

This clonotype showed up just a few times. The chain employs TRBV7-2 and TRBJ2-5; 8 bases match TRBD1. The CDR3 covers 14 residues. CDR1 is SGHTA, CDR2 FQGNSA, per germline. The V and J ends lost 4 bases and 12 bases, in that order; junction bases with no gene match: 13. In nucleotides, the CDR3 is TGTGCCAGCAGCTCCTACAGGGGGTTGGGACCTAAGTACTTC. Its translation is CASSSYRGLGPKYF.

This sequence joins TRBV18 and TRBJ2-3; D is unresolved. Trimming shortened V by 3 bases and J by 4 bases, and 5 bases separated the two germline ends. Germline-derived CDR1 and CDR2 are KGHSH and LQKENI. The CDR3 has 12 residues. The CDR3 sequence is CASSPKADTQYF. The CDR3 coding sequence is TGTGCCAGCTCACCGAAGGCAGATACGCAGTATTTT.

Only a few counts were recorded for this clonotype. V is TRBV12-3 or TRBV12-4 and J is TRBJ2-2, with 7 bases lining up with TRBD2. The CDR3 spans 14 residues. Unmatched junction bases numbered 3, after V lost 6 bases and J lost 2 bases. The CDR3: CASRREGNTGELFF. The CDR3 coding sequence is TGTGCCAGCAGAAGGGAGGGAAACACCGGGGAGCTGTTTTTT.

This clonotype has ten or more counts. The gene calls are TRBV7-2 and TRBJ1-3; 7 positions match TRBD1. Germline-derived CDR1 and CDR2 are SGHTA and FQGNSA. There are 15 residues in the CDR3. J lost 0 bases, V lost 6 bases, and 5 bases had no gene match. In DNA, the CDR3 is TGTGCCAGCAGGGTGACAGGGTACTCTGGAAACACCATATATTTT. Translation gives CASRVTGYSGNTIYF.

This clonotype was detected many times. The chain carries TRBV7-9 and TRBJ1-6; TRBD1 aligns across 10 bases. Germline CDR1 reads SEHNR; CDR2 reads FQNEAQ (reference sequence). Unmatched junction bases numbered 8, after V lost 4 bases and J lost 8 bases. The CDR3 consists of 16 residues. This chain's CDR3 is CASSSTWTGGDSPLHF. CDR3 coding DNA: TGTGCCAGCAGCTCCACTTGGACAGGGGGAGATTCACCCCTCCACTTT.

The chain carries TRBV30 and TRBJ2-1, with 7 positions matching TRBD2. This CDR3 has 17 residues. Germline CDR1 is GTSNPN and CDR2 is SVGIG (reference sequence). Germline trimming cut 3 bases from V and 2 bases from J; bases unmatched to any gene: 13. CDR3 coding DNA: TGTGCCTGGAGGTCTCCTAGCGGCCCGTCTGCCTACAATGAGCAGTTCTTC. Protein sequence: CAWRSPSGPSAYNEQFF. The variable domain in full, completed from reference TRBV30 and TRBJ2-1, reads SQTIHQWPATLVQPVGSPLSLECTVEGTSNPNLYWYRQAAGRGLQLLFYSVGIGQISSEVPQNLSASRPQDRQFILSSKKLLLSDSGFYLCAWRSPSGPSAYNEQFFGPGTRLTVL.

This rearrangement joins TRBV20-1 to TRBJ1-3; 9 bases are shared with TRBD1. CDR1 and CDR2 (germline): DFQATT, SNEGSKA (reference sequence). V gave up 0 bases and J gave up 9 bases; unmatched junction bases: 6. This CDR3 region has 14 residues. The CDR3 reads CSARDRDRDRTIYF. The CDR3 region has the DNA TGCAGTGCTAGAGACCGGGACAGGGACCGCACCATATATTTT.

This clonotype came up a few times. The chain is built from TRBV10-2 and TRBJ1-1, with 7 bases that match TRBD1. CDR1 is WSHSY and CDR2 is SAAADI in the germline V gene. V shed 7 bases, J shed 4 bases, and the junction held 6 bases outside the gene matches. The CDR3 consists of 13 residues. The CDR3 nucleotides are TGCGCCAGCACCGGGACAGTTCCCACTGAAGCTTTCTTT. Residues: CASTGTVPTEAFF.

This CDR3 reads CASSPGGGSPLHF. In DNA form, the CDR3 reads TGCGCCAGCAGCCCCGGGGGCGGATCACCCCTCCACTTT. V is TRBV4-1 and J is TRBJ1-6; D might be TRBD1 (6 bases). Germline V gene data show CDR1 as MGHRA and CDR2 as YSYEKL. Trimming took 4 bases from V and 10 from J, leaving 11 bases between them. The CDR3 totals 13 residues.

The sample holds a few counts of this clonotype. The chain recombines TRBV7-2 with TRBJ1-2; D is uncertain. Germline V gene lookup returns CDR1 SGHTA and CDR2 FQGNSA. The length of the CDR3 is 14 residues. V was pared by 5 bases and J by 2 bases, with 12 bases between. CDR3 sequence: CASSRSPGNYGYTF. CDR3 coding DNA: TGTGCCAGCAGCAGGTCCCCGGGGAACTATGGCTACACCTTC.

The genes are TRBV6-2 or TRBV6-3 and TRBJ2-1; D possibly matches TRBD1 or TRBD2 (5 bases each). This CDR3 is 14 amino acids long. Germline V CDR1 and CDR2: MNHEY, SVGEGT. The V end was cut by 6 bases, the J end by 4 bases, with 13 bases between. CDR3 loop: CASRPHGAYNEQFF. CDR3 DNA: TGTGCCAGCAGACCCCACGGGGCGTACAATGAGCAGTTCTTC.

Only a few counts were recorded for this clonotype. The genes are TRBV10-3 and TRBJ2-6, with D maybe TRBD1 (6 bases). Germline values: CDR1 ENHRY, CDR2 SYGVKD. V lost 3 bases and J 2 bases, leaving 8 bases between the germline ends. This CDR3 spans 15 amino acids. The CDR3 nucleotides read TGTGCCATCAGTGAACAGGGAGCTGGGGCCAACGTCCTGACTTTC. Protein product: CAISEQGAGANVLTF.

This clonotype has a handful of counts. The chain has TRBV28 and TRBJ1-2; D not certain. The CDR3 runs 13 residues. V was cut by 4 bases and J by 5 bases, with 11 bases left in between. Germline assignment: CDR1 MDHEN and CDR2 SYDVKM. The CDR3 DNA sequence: TGTGCCAGCAGTTCAGCCCTGACGTATGGCTACACCTTC. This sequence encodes CASSSALTYGYTF.

This CDR3 reads CASSVLDTATNEKLFF. CDR3 nucleotides: TGTGCCAGCAGTGTCCTGGACACTGCAACTAATGAAAAACTGTTTTTT. The chain is built from TRBV6-1 and TRBJ1-4; D is perhaps TRBD1 (5 bases). Trimming shortened V by 4 bases and J by 0 bases, and 12 bases separated the two germline ends. The CDR3 covers 16 residues. The germline CDR1 and CDR2 sequences are MNHNS and SASEGT.

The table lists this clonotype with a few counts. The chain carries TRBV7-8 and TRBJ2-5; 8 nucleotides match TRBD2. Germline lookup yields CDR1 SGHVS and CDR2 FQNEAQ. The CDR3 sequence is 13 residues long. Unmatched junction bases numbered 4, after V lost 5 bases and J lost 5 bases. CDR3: CASSPGGEETQYF. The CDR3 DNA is TGTGCCAGCAGCCCGGGGGGGGAGGAGACCCAGTACTTC.

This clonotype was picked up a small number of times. The CDR3 here is CASSRSGSPAYNEQFF. The CDR3 coding sequence is TGTGCCAGCAGTCGTTCCGGGTCCCCCGCTTACAATGAGCAGTTCTTC. The chain couples TRBV28 to TRBJ2-1; D is undetermined. Germline CDR1 is MDHEN and CDR2 is SYDVKM. The V and J ends lost 5 bases and 4 bases respectively, with 18 bases between them. The CDR3 loop spans 16 amino acids.

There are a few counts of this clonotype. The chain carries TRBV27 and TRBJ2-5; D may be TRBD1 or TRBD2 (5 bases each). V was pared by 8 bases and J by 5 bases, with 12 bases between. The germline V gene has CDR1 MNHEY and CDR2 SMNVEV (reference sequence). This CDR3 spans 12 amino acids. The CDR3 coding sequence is TGTGCCAGCCCCCGGGACGAGGAGACCCAGTACTTC. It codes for CASPRDEETQYF.

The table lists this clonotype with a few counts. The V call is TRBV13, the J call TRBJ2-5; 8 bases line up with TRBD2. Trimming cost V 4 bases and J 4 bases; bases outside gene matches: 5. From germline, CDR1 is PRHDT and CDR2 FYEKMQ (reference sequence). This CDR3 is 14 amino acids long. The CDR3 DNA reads TGTGCCAGCAGCTCCGGGACTAGTCTAGAGACCCAGTACTTC. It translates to CASSSGTSLETQYF.

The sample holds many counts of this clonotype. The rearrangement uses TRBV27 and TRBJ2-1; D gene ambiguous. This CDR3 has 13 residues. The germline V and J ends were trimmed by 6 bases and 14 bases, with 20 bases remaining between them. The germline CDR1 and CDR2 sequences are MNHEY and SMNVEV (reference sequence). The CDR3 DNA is TGTGCCAGCAGCCTAAGGGCAGACCGCACGGAGTTCTTC. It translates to CASSLRADRTEFF.

As DNA, the CDR3 is TGTGCCAGCATCAGACTAGCGGGAGGGCCATGGGAGCAGTTCTTC. Amino acid sequence: CASIRLAGGPWEQFF. The chain has TRBV6-2 or TRBV6-3 and TRBJ2-1; TRBD2 matches at 14 bases. The CDR3 sequence is 15 residues long. The V gene's germline CDR1 is MNHEY and CDR2 SVGEGT. J lost 10 bases, V lost 7 bases, and 9 bases had no gene match.

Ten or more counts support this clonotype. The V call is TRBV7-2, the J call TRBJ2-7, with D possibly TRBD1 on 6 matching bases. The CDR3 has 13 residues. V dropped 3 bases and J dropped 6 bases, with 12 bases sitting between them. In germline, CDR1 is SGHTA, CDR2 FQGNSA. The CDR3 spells CASSFGRTAEQYF. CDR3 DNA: TGTGCCAGCAGCTTTGGGCGGACAGCCGAGCAGTACTTC.

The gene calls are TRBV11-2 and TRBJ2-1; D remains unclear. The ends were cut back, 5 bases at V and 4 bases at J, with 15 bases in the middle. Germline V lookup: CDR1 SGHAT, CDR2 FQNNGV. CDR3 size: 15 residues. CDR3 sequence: CASSPPGDQYNEQFF. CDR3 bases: TGTGCCAGCAGCCCCCCGGGCGACCAATACAATGAGCAGTTCTTC. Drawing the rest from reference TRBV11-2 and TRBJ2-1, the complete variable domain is EAGVAQSPRYKIIEKRQSVAFWCNPISGHATLYWYQQILGQGPKLLIQFQNNGVVDDSQLPKDRFSAERLKGVDSTLKIQPAKLEDSAVYLCASSPPGDQYNEQFFGPGTRLTVL.

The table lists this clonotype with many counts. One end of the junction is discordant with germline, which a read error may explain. CDR3: CASSDGNRPQHF. CDR3 bases: TGTGCCAGCTCAGACGGTAATCGGCCCCAGCATTTT. This chain uses TRBV12-3 or TRBV12-4 with TRBJ1-5; no clear D. The CDR3 consists of 12 residues.

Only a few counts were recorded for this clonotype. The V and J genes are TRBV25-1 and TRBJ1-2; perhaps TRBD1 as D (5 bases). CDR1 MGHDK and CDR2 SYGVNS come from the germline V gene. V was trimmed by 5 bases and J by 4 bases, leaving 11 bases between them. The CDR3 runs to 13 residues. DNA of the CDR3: TGTGCCAGCAGTCATGACAGATTCTATGGCTACACCTTC. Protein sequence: CASSHDRFYGYTF.